This TCR beta chain was obtained from a study of Graves' ophthalmopathy and Graves' hyperthyroidism. Study findings and constraints: Blood shared most expanded thyroid clonotypes above 0.001 frequency. Discriminating ophthalmopathy from stable hyperthyroidism, a 13-signature model attained a sensitivity of about 89% and a specificity of approximately 77%.

In its sample, this clonotype was seen many times. The antigen remains unidentified. The study amplified TCR beta CDR3 regions using RNA transcripts. HTBI primers served in a first-round RT-PCR, which a second-round multiplex PCR followed. TCRdb re-called the multiplex PCR reads through MiXCR, storing one row per CDR3 protein. The repertoire holds a few hundred thousand distinct CDR3 sequences, with 21% as singletons. The V and J ends lost 1 base and 3 bases, in that order; junction bases with no gene match: 3. The CDR3 sequence is 14 residues long. Germline V gene lookup returns CDR1 SGHTA and CDR2 FQGNSA.

Material: peripheral blood. The rearrangement links TRBV7-2 to TRBJ2-7; 7 bases fit TRBD2. This clonotype was sampled from a woman aged 18-29 years with stable Graves' hyperthyroidism. The CDR3 bases are TGTGCCAGCAGCTTAGATACGGGGGGCTACGAGCAGTACTTC. Residues: CASSLDTGGYEQYF.